This is a list of T cell receptor beta chains from one sample in a study of prognosis after radiotherapy for stage I lung cancer. Each CDR3 protein is one row after TCRdb ran MiXCR on the multiplex PCR reads. The sample holds about 47,000 distinct CDR3 sequences, roughly 36% seen once. The sample here was PBMCs, taken before or after stereotactic body radiation therapy (not recorded which). Every receptor here comes from a donor aged 50 or older with non-small cell lung cancer. Both conserved end residues are part of each CDR3. The order of the fields is J gene, V gene, CDR3 length, CDR3 protein.

j_gene: TRBJ2-7
v_gene: TRBV11-2
len: 14
CDR3aa: CASSVTGTSYEQYF

j_gene: TRBJ2-1
v_gene: TRBV20-1
len: 16
CDR3aa: CSASVLAGGLYNEQFF

j_gene: TRBJ1-2
v_gene: TRBV10-3
len: 14
CDR3aa: CAISQGLTGSGYTF

j_gene: TRBJ2-1
v_gene: TRBV20-1
len: 15
CDR3aa: CSDRDARVMGNEQFF

j_gene: TRBJ2-3
v_gene: TRBV6-5
len: 14
CDR3aa: CASSSRQPTDTQYF

j_gene: TRBJ2-1
v_gene: TRBV24-1
len: 18
CDR3aa: CATIDFHLTSGRVGEQFF

j_gene: TRBJ2-1
v_gene: TRBV19
len: 13
CDR3aa: CASPDWTRGEQFF

j_gene: TRBJ1-2
v_gene: TRBV18
len: 15
CDR3aa: CASSPPLGEGTGYTF

j_gene: TRBJ2-5
v_gene: TRBV19
len: 16
CDR3aa: CASSILAGASQETQYF

j_gene: TRBJ2-2
v_gene: TRBV12-3/TRBV12-4
len: 16
CDR3aa: CASTPEGTGGTGELFF

j_gene: TRBJ2-7
v_gene: TRBV7-9
len: 15
CDR3aa: CASSLGRVRCDEHYF

j_gene: TRBJ2-5
v_gene: TRBV30
len: 12
CDR3aa: CAWASGTETQYF

j_gene: TRBJ2-4
v_gene: TRBV5-5
len: 16
CDR3aa: CASSLEGGLAKNIQYF

j_gene: TRBJ2-1
v_gene: TRBV7-2
len: 15
CDR3aa: CASSARRSSYNEQFF

j_gene: TRBJ2-7
v_gene: TRBV28
len: 16
CDR3aa: CASLSLSGTRGYEQYF

j_gene: TRBJ2-3
v_gene: TRBV24-1
len: 14
CDR3aa: CAARGLAETDTQYF

j_gene: TRBJ2-1
v_gene: TRBV5-1
len: 16
CDR3aa: CASILDPPSSYNEQFF